A selection of T cell receptor beta chains follows, all from one sample in a study of blood T cell repertoires in COVID-19. The table came from immunoSEQ multiplex PCR; TCRdb's copy has only in-frame clones and leaves some out. The sample records 55,000 to 90,000 clones, approximately 86% being singletons. Material: peripheral blood. The receptors were sampled from a man aged 65 to 85 with active COVID-19. Both conserved end residues are part of each CDR3. A D gene is named only where the DNA matches it firmly. Size is omitted from some rows. Given values are once, few, many or a class for expanded clones.

NA,TRBV24-1,NA,TRBJ2-5,TGTGCCACCAGTGACCCCACAGGGATGGAGACCCAGTACTTC,CATSDPTGMETQYF
NA,TRBV28,TRBD1,TRBJ1-1,TGTGCCAGCATCCCCTCGGGACAGGGGAACACTGAAGCTTTCTTT,CASIPSGQGNTEAFF
NA,TRBV7-9,NA,TRBJ2-4,TGTGCCACCACCGTAGGGGGCATTCAGTACTTC,CATTVGGIQYF
NA,TRBV5-1,TRBD1,TRBJ1-1,TGCGCCAGCAGCTTGGAGGGACAGGGGGGCGACACTGAAGCTTTCTTT,CASSLEGQGGDTEAFF
NA,TRBV5-1,TRBD2,TRBJ2-7,TGCGCCAGCAGCTTGCGGTGGGGGACTATACCGGCCTACGAGCAGTACTTC,CASSLRWGTIPAYEQYF
few,TRBV3-1/TRBV3-2,NA,TRBJ2-2,TGTGCTCGGGGGGCGCGAAACACCGGGGAGCTGTTTTTT,CARGARNTGELFF
once,TRBV23-1,TRBD1,TRBJ1-4,TGCGCCAGCAGCCGTGTCCCGGGACAGGGTCCTAATGAAAAACTGTTTTTT,CASSRVPGQGPNEKLFF
few,TRBV25-1,NA,TRBJ1-1,TGTGCCAGCAGTGGCCCGGGCACTGAAGCTTTCTTT,CASSGPGTEAFF
NA,TRBV28,NA,TRBJ1-6,TGTGCCAGCAGTTTCCGCAGGGGTAACGTCTCACCCCTCCACTTT,CASSFRRGNVSPLHF
once,TRBV7-8,NA,TRBJ1-1,TGTGCCAGCAGCTTAGGCCCACAGGGGAACACTGAAGCTTTCTTT,CASSLGPQGNTEAFF
NA,TRBV5-4,NA,TRBJ2-4,TGTGCCAGCAGCTTGGCACCCACAGGGTTCCAAAACATTCAGTACTTC,CASSLAPTGFQNIQYF
NA,TRBV5-5,TRBD2,TRBJ2-1,TGTGCCAGCAGAAAGGGAGGGGCCGGTAGCGGGTGGGACAATGAGCAGTTCTTC,CASRKGGAGSGWDNEQFF
NA,TRBV5-4,TRBD1,TRBJ1-1,TGTGCCAGCAGCCCCCCAGGGGGCCGGACTGAAGCTTTCTTT,CASSPPGGRTEAFF
NA,TRBV19,NA,TRBJ2-7,TGTGCCAGTAGTACGAACAGGGAGCAGTACTTC,CASSTNREQYF
NA,TRBV7-2,TRBD2,TRBJ2-5,TGTGCCAGCAGCCCCAGGGGCGGGAGGAGGGAGACCCAGTACTTC,CASSPRGGRRETQYF
NA,TRBV24-1,TRBD2,TRBJ2-2,TGTGCCACCAGTGACCGAACTAGCGGGGGGGCCGGGGAGCTGTTTTTT,CATSDRTSGGAGELFF
NA,TRBV5-5,TRBD1,TRBJ1-4,TGTGCCAGCAGCTCCGGAGGGGACAGATATAATGAAAAACTGTTTTTT,CASSSGGDRYNEKLFF
few,TRBV28,TRBD1,TRBJ2-3,TGTGCCAGCAGCACCCCGGGACAGGGGACCTCAGATACGCAGTATTTT,CASSTPGQGTSDTQYF
NA,TRBV5-1,NA,TRBJ1-2,TGCGCCAGCAGCTTGGCCAGGGCCGGGGGTGGCTATGGCTACACCTTC,CASSLARAGGGYGYTF
NA,TRBV11-3,TRBD1,TRBJ2-3,TGTGCCAGCAGCTTGGGGACAGGGGCAACAGATACGCAGTATTTT,CASSLGTGATDTQYF
NA,TRBV7-8,TRBD1,TRBJ2-5,TGTGCCAGCAGCCTCGGACAGGCCGCGGACCAGTACTTC,CASSLGQAADQYF
NA,TRBV18,NA,TRBJ2-7,TGTGCCAGCTTCCTCCCGGAGGCCGCCTACGAGCAGTACTTC,CASFLPEAAYEQYF
NA,TRBV24-1,NA,TRBJ2-7,TGTGCCACCAGTGGGGGCTCCCCCTACGAGCAGTACTTC,CATSGGSPYEQYF
NA,TRBV24-1,TRBD2,TRBJ2-1,TGTGCCACCAGTGAGCCGACTAGCGGGAGCGTTTCTGAGCAGTTCTTC,CATSEPTSGSVSEQFF
few,TRBV5-4,NA,TRBJ2-5,TGTGCCAGCAGCGGTGGGGCCCCGGTTCAAGAGACCCAGTACTTC,CASSGGAPVQETQYF
once,TRBV6-5,TRBD1,TRBJ1-5,TGTGCCAGCAGACCCAGACAGGGTGGGGGTCAGCCCCAGCATTTT,CASRPRQGGGQPQHF
NA,TRBV21-1,NA,TRBJ2-1,TGTGCCAGCAGCACCCCAGCGGGAGGGCCCTCGGATGAGCAGTTCTTC,CASSTPAGGPSDEQFF
NA,TRBV2,TRBD2,TRBJ2-7,TGTGCCAGCCTGGGGGGGTACGAGCAGTACTTC,CASLGGYEQYF
once,TRBV7-2,TRBD1,TRBJ2-5,TGTGCCAGCAGCCGGACAGGGGGCCAAGAGACCCAGTACTTC,CASSRTGGQETQYF
NA,TRBV5-5,TRBD2,TRBJ2-1,TGTGCCAGCAGCGGACTAGCGGGAATGAGCGATGAGCAGTTCTTC,CASSGLAGMSDEQFF